A single sample is the source of the 24 T cell receptor beta chains below, sequenced in a study of control samples from healthy donors and cancer patients (TCRdb year 2020). To prepare the library, the immunoSEQ multiplex PCR assay was applied. This is the immuneACCESS table as TCRdb keeps it, with only in-frame sequences that have V and J called. A part of the clones is gone; compared with another copy, unresolved V genes explain less than half, and the rest is unexplained. The sample table contains more than 100,000 clones; only one count was recorded for roughly 89% of them. The ten biggest clones cover about 18% of the sample. Sample: PBMCs. Source of these receptors: a man aged 60 to 69 with lung cancer.

This clone turned up a few times. The J gene is TRBJ1-5, the V gene TRBV18; D possibly corresponds to TRBD1 (6 bases). V dropped 5 bases and J dropped 7 bases, with 15 bases sitting between them. The CDR3 spans 14 residues. CDR1 and CDR2 from the germline V gene are KGHSH and LQKENI. The CDR3 coding sequence is TGTGCCAGCTCAGACCGGAACAGGGACCAGCCCCAGCATTTT. It translates to CASSDRNRDQPQHF.

The V call is TRBV10-1, the J call TRBJ2-7; 7 bases line up with TRBD1. After removal of 0 bases from V and 3 bases from J, the junction contained 5 bases not matched to a gene. The CDR3 has 15 residues. The germline CDR1 and CDR2 sequences are WNHNN and SYGVQD (reference sequence). The CDR3 loop reads CASSESRTGYYEQYV. DNA for the CDR3: TGCGCCAGCAGTGAGTCCCGGACAGGCTACTACGAGCAGTACGTC.

The gene calls are TRBV5-6 and TRBJ1-2, with D possibly TRBD1 on 6 matching bases. The CDR3 contains 14 residues. The germline V gene encodes CDR1 SGHDT and CDR2 YYEEEE. V was trimmed by 4 bases and J by 4 bases, leaving 14 bases between them. The CDR3 protein is CASSPGGGGYGYTF. The CDR3 DNA reads TGTGCCAGCAGCCCGGGAGGGGGGGGCTATGGCTACACCTTC.

The chain employs TRBV24-1 and TRBJ1-2; perhaps TRBD1 as D (6 bases). The CDR3 totals 15 residues. Germline CDR1 and CDR2: KGHDR and SFDVKD. V gave up 4 bases and J gave up 8 bases, with 19 bases separating them. The CDR3 sequence: CATSEAGTGSEGYTF. CDR3 in DNA: TGTGCCACCAGTGAGGCCGGCACAGGGTCGGAGGGCTACACCTTC.

The chain has TRBV5-4 and TRBJ2-3, with D perhaps TRBD1 (5 bases). The V end lost 6 bases, the J end lost 5 bases, and 16 bases lay between the germline ends. This CDR3 is built from 14 residues. Germline CDR1 reads SGHNT; CDR2 reads YYREEE (reference sequence). The CDR3 bases are TGTGCCAGCAACAACAGGATATTACAAGATACGCAGTATTTT. Residues: CASNNRILQDTQYF.

The chain combines TRBV7-3 with TRBJ2-1, with TRBD2 matching 12 bases. The CDR3 runs to 17 residues. The V and J ends lost 2 bases and 8 bases, in that order; junction bases with no gene match: 10. Germline CDR1 SGHTA, CDR2 FQGTGA. The CDR3 sequence is CASSLQTSGGPRDEQFF. For the CDR3, the DNA is TGTGCCAGCAGCTTACAAACTAGCGGGGGGCCGAGGGATGAGCAGTTCTTC.

This chain uses TRBV11-2 with TRBJ2-7, with D perhaps being TRBD1 or TRBD2 (7 bases each). Trimming cost V 0 bases and J 3 bases, with 12 bases left between them. The CDR3 has 15 residues. Germline values: CDR1 SGHAT, CDR2 FQNNGV. The CDR3 is CASSLEGRGGYEQYF. In DNA, the CDR3 is TGTGCCAGCAGCTTAGAAGGCAGGGGGGGCTACGAGCAGTACTTC.

The chain couples TRBV6-6 to TRBJ2-7, with D perhaps matching TRBD1 (6 bases). Germline V CDR1 and CDR2: MNHNY, SVGAGI (reference sequence). This CDR3 spans 14 amino acids. Between the trimmed V and J ends, which lost 6 bases and 0 bases, there was a span of 12 bases. Written as DNA, the CDR3 is TGTGCCAGCAGAAACGGACAGTCCTCCTACGAGCAGTACTTC. Translation gives CASRNGQSSYEQYF.

The chain couples TRBV24-1 to TRBJ1-1, with D possibly being TRBD1 (5 bases). Per the germline V gene, CDR1 is KGHDR and CDR2 is SFDVKD. The CDR3 has 14 residues. Between the trimmed V and J ends, which lost 8 bases and 5 bases, there was a span of 17 bases. This chain's CDR3 is CATKRDGLSTEAFF. In DNA form, the CDR3 reads TGTGCCACCAAACGGGACGGCTTATCGACTGAAGCTTTCTTT.

This clone was observed once. The chain combines TRBV6-6 with TRBJ1-4; D possibly corresponds to TRBD1 (6 bases). Trimming shortened V by 6 bases and J by 5 bases, and 10 bases separated the two germline ends. Germline CDR1 is MNHNY and CDR2 is SVGAGI (reference sequence). This CDR3 spans 13 amino acids. The CDR3 nucleotides are TGTGCCAGCAGGCGACAGGAGAATGAAAAACTGTTTTTT. Residues: CASRRQENEKLFF.

This chain links TRBV29-1 with TRBJ2-2; weak D call: TRBD1 (6 bases). The length of the CDR3 is 14 residues. Trimming stripped 1 base from V and 5 bases from J, with 11 bases between. The germline V gene encodes CDR1 SQVTM and CDR2 ANQGSEA. The CDR3 loop reads CSVEVNTGTGELFF. The CDR3 DNA is TGCAGCGTTGAAGTCAATACAGGGACCGGGGAGCTGTTTTTT.

This clone was found once. The chain uses TRBV7-2 and TRBJ2-3; weak D call: TRBD1 (6 bases). Trimming pared 5 bases from V and 5 bases from J, leaving 14 bases between. The CDR3 sequence is 14 residues long. Germline V lookup: CDR1 SGHTA, CDR2 FQGNSA. The CDR3 reads CASSPRQELDTQYF. The CDR3 DNA follows: TGTGCCAGCAGCCCCCGACAGGAATTAGATACGCAGTATTTT.

The gene calls are TRBV7-9 and TRBJ2-5, with 7 bases identical to TRBD1. Germline values: CDR1 SEHNR, CDR2 FQNEAQ (reference sequence). The CDR3 spans 14 residues. Trimming at V came to 5 bases and at J to 5 bases, leaving 8 bases not matched to a gene. The chain's CDR3 is CASSIGTVGETQYF. CDR3 bases: TGTGCCAGCAGCATAGGGACAGTTGGGGAGACCCAGTACTTC.

The chain combines TRBV9 with TRBJ2-2, with D perhaps TRBD1 (6 bases). The germline gives CDR1 SGDLS, CDR2 YYNGEE. Trimming took 0 bases from V and 3 from J, leaving 12 bases between them. CDR3 length: 16 amino acids. The CDR3 loop reads CASSVVGQTHTGELFF. As DNA, the CDR3 is TGTGCCAGCAGCGTAGTAGGACAGACTCACACCGGGGAGCTGTTTTTT.

This chain uses TRBV13 with TRBJ2-5; D is possibly TRBD2 (6 bases). Germline V lookup: CDR1 PRHDT, CDR2 FYEKMQ (reference sequence). The CDR3 contains 16 residues. V was cut by 5 bases and J by 5 bases, with 21 bases left in between. The CDR3 sequence is CASSPWDLGRGETQYF. The CDR3, as DNA: TGTGCCAGCAGCCCATGGGACCTTGGTCGGGGGGAGACCCAGTACTTC.

This clone was found once. The V call is TRBV5-1, the J call TRBJ2-1; 9 bases are shared with TRBD1. V lost 0 bases to trimming and J lost 9 bases; unmatched junction nucleotides: 7. The CDR3 consists of 15 residues. Per the germline V gene, CDR1 is SGHRS and CDR2 is YFSETQ. CDR3 sequence (DNA): TGCGCCAGCAGCTTGGAGGGACAGGGAGGAGGTGAGCAGTTCTTC. Amino acid sequence: CASSLEGQGGGEQFF.

The chain uses TRBV9 and TRBJ1-4; the match to TRBD1 covers 8 bases. Per germline, CDR1 SGDLS and CDR2 YYNGEE. V shed 2 bases and J 8 bases; nucleotides not matched to a gene: 5. This CDR3 comprises 14 residues. As DNA, the CDR3 is TGTGCCAGCAGCGTGACAGGGGACGGGGAAAAACTGTTTTTT. Translated, it gives CASSVTGDGEKLFF.

This rearrangement joins TRBV20-1 to TRBJ1-1; the D is unclear. Germline V CDR1 and CDR2: DFQATT, SNEGSKA (reference sequence). Trimming pared 6 bases from V and 8 bases from J, leaving 13 bases between. The CDR3 runs 11 residues. The CDR3 here is CSACPGAEAFF. The CDR3 DNA reads TGCAGTGCGTGCCCGGGAGCCGAAGCTTTCTTT.

Regarding this clone: The junction departs from germline at one end; a sequencing error may be responsible. V gene TRBV6-6 combines with J gene TRBJ2-6; TRBD1 agrees at 11 bases. Germline CDR1 reads MNHNY; CDR2 reads SVGAGI (reference sequence). The CDR3 is made up of 13 amino acids. The CDR3 reads CASTGTGGNVLTF. The CDR3 coding sequence is TGTGCCAGCACCGGGACAGGGGGCAACGTCCTGACTTTC.

The chain couples TRBV3-1 (or the pseudogene TRBV3-2) to TRBJ2-7; perhaps D is TRBD1 or TRBD2 (5 bases each). The CDR3 totals 16 residues. Germline CDR1 reads LGHDT; CDR2 reads YNNKEL (reference sequence). Trimming took off 1 base at V and 3 bases at J, with 16 bases between the two ends. CDR3 loop: CASSQARAGFFYEQYF. The DNA for the CDR3 is TGTGCCAGCAGCCAAGCCAGGGCGGGTTTTTTCTACGAGCAGTACTTC.

This clone was counted once. This chain connects TRBV11-3 to TRBJ2-7; D tentatively reads TRBD1 or TRBD2 (5 bases each). The germline V gene has CDR1 SGHNT and CDR2 YENEEA. Trimming left V 5 bases short and J 0 bases short, with 11 bases between. The CDR3 has 14 amino acids. The chain's CDR3 is CASSPGTSSYEQYV. Here the CDR3 DNA reads TGTGCCAGCAGCCCCGGGACGAGCTCCTACGAGCAGTACGTC.

This clone appeared once. This chain connects TRBV24-1 to TRBJ2-3; D ambiguous. The V end was cut by 8 bases, the J end by 3 bases, with 11 bases between. Germline V gene sequence: CDR1 KGHDR, CDR2 SFDVKD. The CDR3 length is 13 residues. The CDR3 nucleotides are TGTGCCACCAATCAGGCATCGACAGATACGCAGTATTTT. Protein sequence: CATNQASTDTQYF.

This clone was seen only a few times. The rearrangement uses TRBV9 and TRBJ1-4; D not resolved. CDR3 length: 12 residues. Per the germline V gene, CDR1 is SGDLS and CDR2 is YYNGEE. The V and J ends lost 3 bases and 5 bases respectively, with 5 bases between them. The chain's CDR3 is CASSAQNEKLFF. The DNA for the CDR3 is TGTGCCAGCAGCGCCCAGAATGAAAAACTGTTTTTT.

CDR3 nucleotide sequence: TGTGCCAGCAGAGGTCAAGAGACCCAGTACTTC. It is translated as CASRGQETQYF. The chain links TRBV2 to TRBJ2-5; D unclear. The CDR3 is 11 residues long. Germline V lookup: CDR1 SNHLY, CDR2 FYNNEI. The V and J ends lost 6 bases and 2 bases respectively, with 4 bases between them.